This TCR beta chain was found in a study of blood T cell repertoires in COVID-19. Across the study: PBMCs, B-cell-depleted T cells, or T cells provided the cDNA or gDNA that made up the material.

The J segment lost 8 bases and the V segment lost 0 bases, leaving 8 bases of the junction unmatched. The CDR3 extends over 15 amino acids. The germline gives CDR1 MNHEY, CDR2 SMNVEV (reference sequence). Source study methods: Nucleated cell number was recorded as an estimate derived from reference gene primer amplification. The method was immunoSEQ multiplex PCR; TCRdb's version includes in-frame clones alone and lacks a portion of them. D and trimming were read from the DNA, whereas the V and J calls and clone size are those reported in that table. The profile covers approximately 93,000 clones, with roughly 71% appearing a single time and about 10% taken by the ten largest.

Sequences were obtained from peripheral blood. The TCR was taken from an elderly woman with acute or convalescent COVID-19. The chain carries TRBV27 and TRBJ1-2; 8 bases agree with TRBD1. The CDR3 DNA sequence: TGTGCCAGCAGTTTATCGACACAGGGGGTGGGCGGCTACACCTTC. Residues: CASSLSTQGVGGYTF.